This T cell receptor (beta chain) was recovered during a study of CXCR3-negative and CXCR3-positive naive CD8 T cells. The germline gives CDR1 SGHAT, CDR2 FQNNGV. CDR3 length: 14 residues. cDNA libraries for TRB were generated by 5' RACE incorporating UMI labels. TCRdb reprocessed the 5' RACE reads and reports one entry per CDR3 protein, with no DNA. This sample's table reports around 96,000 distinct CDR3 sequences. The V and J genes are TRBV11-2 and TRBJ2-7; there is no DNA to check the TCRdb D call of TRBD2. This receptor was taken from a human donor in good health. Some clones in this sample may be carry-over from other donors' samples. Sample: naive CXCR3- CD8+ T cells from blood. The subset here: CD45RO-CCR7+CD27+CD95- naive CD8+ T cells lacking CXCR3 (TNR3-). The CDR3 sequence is CASSPTAGGYEQYF.